This TCR beta chain was sequenced for a study of T-cell memory formation after mild COVID-19. Study at large: Clusters were largely donor specific.

Study-wide results and caveats: CD8+ contracting clones occupied EMRA, while CD4+ ones occupied mainly CM and EM. Clones contracting day 15 to 85 were balanced CD4/CD8; later expanders leaned CD4+. Pre-infection memory already had some responding clones, implying cross-reactive memory joined.

V was trimmed by 5 bases and J by 6 bases, leaving 13 bases between them. CDR3 length equals 13 residues. CDR1 is SEHNR, CDR2 FQNEAQ, per germline (reference sequence). Comments on this clonotype: Its matching antigen is unknown.

TCRdb reprocessed the 5' RACE reads with MiXCR, giving one entry per CDR3 protein. The sample lists 250,000 to 300,000 distinct CDR3 sequences; about a sixth were seen once. Sequenced sample: PBMCs or a T cell subset sorted from them (not recorded which). This TCR was sampled from a man between 18 and 35 years old who had mild COVID-19 (a few samples of this study predate the infection). Cell type and time point are not known. The chain joins TRBV7-9 to TRBJ1-2; D possibly corresponds to TRBD1 (6 bases). For the CDR3, the DNA is TGTGCCAGCAGCATACAGGGTTCGGATGGCTACACCTTC. Amino acids: CASSIQGSDGYTF.